These 7 T cell receptor beta chains share one sample of origin, sequenced in a study of cytomegalovirus exposure and HLA in healthy donors. Researchers ran the PCR with 60 Vbeta and 13 Jbeta primers. Data came from immunoSEQ multiplex PCR; TCRdb stores just in-frame clones and leaves some out. This repertoire shows some 150,000 clones, 75% to 85% found once; its top ten account for 1.3%. Material for sequencing was PBMCs. Every receptor here comes from a woman aged 40 to 50 in good health and CMV-seronegative.

The chain joins TRBV29-1 to TRBJ2-7, with 7 bases matching TRBD1. The CDR3 sequence is 15 residues long. In germline, CDR1 is SQVTM, CDR2 ANQGSEA. V shed 6 bases and J 3 bases; nucleotides not matched to a gene: 14. The CDR3 sequence is CSVATRDRVVYEQYF. CDR3 DNA sequence: TGCAGCGTGGCAACGAGGGACAGAGTAGTCTACGAGCAGTACTTC.

The chain recombines TRBV27 with TRBJ2-6, with D hard to call. CDR3 length: 14 amino acids. CDR1 and CDR2 from the germline V gene are MNHEY and SMNVEV (reference sequence). Trimming cost V 6 bases and J 1 base, with 7 bases left between them. The CDR3 DNA follows: TGTGCCAGCAGCGAAGAGTCTGGGGCCAACGTCCTGACTTTC. Protein: CASSEESGANVLTF.

This clone came up a few times. This chain connects TRBV6-5 to TRBJ1-1; TRBD1 might be the D (5 bases). Germline V lookup: CDR1 MNHEY, CDR2 SVGAGI. V dropped 6 bases and J dropped 2 bases, with 10 bases sitting between them. There are 13 residues in the CDR3. In DNA form, the CDR3 reads TGTGCCAGCAGACGGACACCTAACACTGAAGCTTTCTTT. It translates to CASRRTPNTEAFF.

The chain uses TRBV19 and TRBJ1-5; tentatively, D is TRBD1 (5 bases). This CDR3 contains 13 residues. The ends were cut back, 7 bases at V and 4 bases at J, with 11 bases in the middle. Germline V gene data show CDR1 as LNHDA and CDR2 as SQIVND (reference sequence). DNA of the CDR3: TGTGCCAGTACTTGGCAGGGTAATCAGCCCCAGCATTTT. Its protein product is CASTWQGNQPQHF.

The V gene is TRBV7-2, the J gene TRBJ2-3; tentatively, D is TRBD1 (5 bases). The CDR3 is made up of 16 amino acids. CDR1 is SGHTA, CDR2 FQGNSA, per germline. V was clipped by 2 bases and J by 5 bases, with 17 bases between them. The CDR3 DNA is TGTGCCAGCAGCTTAAGTACAGGCCTTAAGCTAGATACGCAGTATTTT. This gives the protein CASSLSTGLKLDTQYF. The entire variable domain, with the rest obtained from reference TRBV7-2 and TRBJ2-3, is as follows: GAGVSQSPSNKVTEKGKDVELRCDPISGHTALYWYRQSLGQGLEFLIYFQGNSAPDKSGLPSDRFSAERTGGSVSTLTIQRTQQEDSAVYLCASSLSTGLKLDTQYFGPGTRLTVL.

The rearrangement uses TRBV18 and TRBJ1-5; 7 positions match TRBD1. With 3 bases clipped from V and 5 bases from J, the junction kept 7 bases outside the gene matches. This CDR3 comprises 15 residues. Germline CDR1 reads KGHSH; CDR2 reads LQKENI. Here the CDR3 reads CASSPIGQAYQPQHF. The CDR3 nucleotides read TGTGCCAGCTCACCCATAGGACAGGCTTATCAGCCCCAGCATTTT.

The rearrangement links TRBV4-2 to TRBJ2-5, with 7 bases matching TRBD1. V trimming: 3 bases; J trimming: 5 bases; junction bases outside the gene matches: 3. The CDR3 sequence is 13 residues long. CDR1 is LGHNA, CDR2 YNFKEQ, per germline. CDR3 residues: CASSQETGETQYF. The CDR3 DNA sequence: TGTGCCAGCAGCCAGGAGACAGGGGAGACCCAGTACTTC.